The 31 T cell receptor beta chains in this list originate from one sample, sequenced in a study of blood T cell repertoires in COVID-19. Generated by immunoSEQ multiplex PCR, the TCRdb table keeps only in-frame clones and is missing some. This table holds 55,000 to 75,000 clones, more than 60% found once. The sample consisted of peripheral blood. The receptors derive from a man in his 60s with acute or convalescent COVID-19.

This clone was found a few times. The chain employs TRBV12-3 or TRBV12-4 and TRBJ2-5; D is uncertain. This CDR3 region has 13 residues. Trimming took off 4 bases at V and 4 bases at J, with 10 bases between the two ends. The CDR3 region is CASSWAIRETQYF. The CDR3 nucleotides are TGTGCCAGCAGTTGGGCAATTCGAGAGACCCAGTACTTC.

This rearrangement joins TRBV30 to TRBJ1-3, with D perhaps TRBD1 (6 bases). V was trimmed by 1 base and J by 0 bases, leaving 13 bases between them. This CDR3 contains 16 residues. Germline assignment: CDR1 GTSNPN and CDR2 SVGIG (reference sequence). The DNA for the CDR3 is TGTGCCTGGAGTGGAATTACAGGGAGCTCTGGAAACACCATATATTTT. Protein: CAWSGITGSSGNTIYF.

This rearrangement joins TRBV27 to TRBJ2-5; 11 bases are shared with TRBD2. This CDR3 is 15 amino acids long. V was pared by 7 bases and J by 1 base, with 5 bases of the junction left unmatched. In germline, CDR1 is MNHEY, CDR2 SMNVEV (reference sequence). The CDR3 sequence: CASTRLAGGQETQYF. CDR3 bases: TGTGCCAGCACCCGGCTAGCGGGAGGCCAAGAGACCCAGTACTTC.

This clone was seen only a few times. The chain is built from TRBV11-3 and TRBJ2-7; perhaps TRBD1 as D (5 bases). CDR1 and CDR2 (germline): SGHNT, YENEEA. V lost 8 bases and J 2 bases, leaving 13 bases between the germline ends. The CDR3 spans 13 residues. CDR3 coding DNA: TGTGCCAGCCGGCAGGGCCAGGCCTACGAGCAGTACGTC. This codes for CASRQGQAYEQYV.

The rearrangement links TRBV4-1 to TRBJ2-5; D is ambiguous. Germline CDR1 is MGHRA and CDR2 is YSYEKL. V was cut by 0 bases and J by 5 bases, with 7 bases left in between. This CDR3 contains 13 residues. CDR3 in amino acids: CASSQDSWETQYF. For the CDR3, the DNA is TGCGCCAGCAGCCAAGATAGTTGGGAGACCCAGTACTTC.

This clone was detected a few times. The genes are TRBV5-6 and TRBJ2-2; 8 bases are a match to TRBD2. V lost 1 base to trimming and J lost 7 bases; unmatched junction nucleotides: 6. The CDR3 length is 15 residues. Germline V gene data show CDR1 as SGHDT and CDR2 as YYEEEE. The CDR3 protein is CASSLISGESGELFF. CDR3 sequence (DNA): TGTGCCAGCAGCTTGATTAGCGGGGAGAGCGGGGAGCTGTTTTTT.

This clone was counted a few times. The gene calls are TRBV5-4 and TRBJ2-7; D unclear. The V end lost 1 base, the J end lost 1 base, and 6 bases lay between the germline ends. Germline V gene lookup returns CDR1 SGHNT and CDR2 YYREEE (reference sequence). The CDR3 has 13 amino acids. The CDR3 DNA is TGTGCCAGCAGCTTGAGCGCGTCCTACGAGCAGTACTTC. Its translation is CASSLSASYEQYF.

V and J are TRBV6-2 or TRBV6-3 and TRBJ2-7; D is perhaps TRBD2 (6 bases). Germline CDR1 and CDR2: MNHEY and SVGEGT. CDR3 length: 14 residues. Trimming removed 2 bases at V and 0 bases at J, with 8 bases between. This CDR3 is CASSYGGYSYEQYV. The DNA for the CDR3 is TGTGCCAGCAGTTACGGGGGGTACTCCTACGAGCAGTACGTC.

This rearrangement joins TRBV9 to TRBJ1-3; no reliable D call. Germline values: CDR1 SGDLS, CDR2 YYNGEE. The CDR3 spans 14 residues. Trimming pared 3 bases from V and 1 base from J, leaving 8 bases between. DNA of the CDR3: TGTGCCAGCAGCGCTACCGGGTCTGGAAACACCATATATTTT. It codes for CASSATGSGNTIYF. The entire variable domain, with the rest obtained from reference TRBV9 and TRBJ1-3, is as follows: DSGVTQTPKHLITATGQRVTLRCSPRSGDLSVYWYQQSLDQGLQFLIQYYNGEERAKGNILERFSAQQFPDLHSELNLSSLELGDSALYFCASSATGSGNTIYFGEGSWLTVV.

The genes are TRBV6-1 and TRBJ2-4; 7 bases fit TRBD1. The V gene end was trimmed by 4 bases and the J gene end by 0 bases; junction bases not matched to a gene: 6. The germline V gene encodes CDR1 MNHNS and CDR2 SASEGT. The CDR3 has 16 residues. The CDR3: CASSGLGTVAKNIQYF. The CDR3 bases are TGTGCCAGCAGTGGCCTTGGGACAGTAGCCAAAAACATTCAGTACTTC.

This clone was detected ten times or more. This sequence joins TRBV9 and TRBJ2-2; maybe TRBD1 (5 bases). The CDR3 spans 17 residues. The germline V gene has CDR1 SGDLS and CDR2 YYNGEE. V lost 3 bases and J lost 0, with 15 bases in between. The CDR3 reads CASSGRLTASNTGELFF. As DNA, the CDR3 is TGTGCCAGCAGCGGCCGCCTGACAGCCTCGAACACCGGGGAGCTGTTTTTT.

The V and J genes are TRBV9 and TRBJ2-3; 8 nucleotides align to TRBD2. V dropped 1 base and J dropped 4; count of bases not matched to a gene: 2. Per germline, CDR1 SGDLS and CDR2 YYNGEE. The length of the CDR3 is 14 residues. In DNA, the CDR3 is TGTGCCAGCAGCGTAAACGGGGGGGCAGATACGCAGTATTTT. It translates to CASSVNGGADTQYF.

This chain joins TRBV27 and TRBJ1-5; 8 bases are a match to TRBD1. Germline loops: CDR1 MNHEY, CDR2 SMNVEV (reference sequence). J gave up 6 bases and V 5 bases, and 6 bases lay outside the gene matches. The CDR3 consists of 14 residues. In DNA, the CDR3 is TGTGCCAGCAGTGGACAGGGAGGCGGTCAGCCCCAGCATTTT. Translated, it gives CASSGQGGGQPQHF.

The chain recombines TRBV28 with TRBJ1-5; D gene unclear. The V end was cut by 10 bases, the J end by 2 bases, with 9 bases between. The CDR3 covers 12 residues. The germline V gene has CDR1 MDHEN and CDR2 SYDVKM. CDR3 nucleotides: TGTGCCACCACCCGGGGCAATCAGCCCCAGCATTTT. Translation: CATTRGNQPQHF. Full variable domain (outside the CDR3, taken from reference TRBV28 and TRBJ1-5): DVKVTQSSRYLVKRTGEKVFLECVQDMDHENMFWYRQDPGLGLRLIYFSYDVKMKEKGDIPEGYSVSREKKERFSLILESASTNQTSMYLCATTRGNQPQHFGDGTRLSIL.

The V call is TRBV7-9, the J call TRBJ1-5; 11 bases fit TRBD1. This CDR3 is 15 amino acids long. J was trimmed by 4 bases and V by 4 bases; bases with no gene match: 3. Germline assignment: CDR1 SEHNR and CDR2 FQNEAQ (reference sequence). The CDR3 region is CASSSGTGGNQPQHF. The CDR3 DNA is TGTGCCAGCAGCTCCGGGACAGGGGGTAATCAGCCCCAGCATTTT.

Here the CDR3 reads CATSEPTGNYGYTF. The DNA for the CDR3 is TGTGCCACCAGTGAACCGACAGGGAACTATGGCTACACCTTC. The V gene is TRBV24-1, the J gene TRBJ1-2, with 7 bases lining up with TRBD1. This CDR3 has 14 amino acids. Trimming cost V 4 bases and J 2 bases; bases outside gene matches: 3. The germline V gene has CDR1 KGHDR and CDR2 SFDVKD.

The chain links TRBV19 to TRBJ2-3; D unresolved. With 3 bases removed from V and 6 bases from J, the gap between germline ends came to 7 bases. CDR3 size: 12 residues. CDR1 LNHDA and CDR2 SQIVND come from the germline V gene (reference sequence). In DNA form, the CDR3 reads TGTGCCAGTAGTATCACCCAGGATACGCAGTATTTT. Protein sequence: CASSITQDTQYF.

This chain joins TRBV14 and TRBJ2-7; 7 positions match TRBD1. The germline CDR1 and CDR2 sequences are SGHDN and FVKESK. The CDR3 sequence is 14 residues long. Trimming at V came to 0 bases and at J to 3 bases, leaving 2 bases not matched to a gene. CDR3 DNA: TGTGCCAGCAGCCAAGATCAGGGGGACTACGAGCAGTACGTC. This gives the protein CASSQDQGDYEQYV.

In its sample, this clone was seen a few times. The V and J genes are TRBV11-2 and TRBJ2-3, with TRBD2 identical over 10 bases. The V segment lost 4 bases and the J segment 6 bases; nucleotides outside the gene matches: 7. CDR3 size: 15 residues. Germline CDR1 reads SGHAT; CDR2 reads FQNNGV. CDR3 region: CASSSNSGRWDTQYF. The CDR3 DNA reads as TGTGCCAGCAGCTCGAATAGCGGGAGGTGGGATACGCAGTATTTT.

The chain uses TRBV19 and TRBJ2-4; D is possibly TRBD2 (6 bases). The germline V gene encodes CDR1 LNHDA and CDR2 SQIVND (reference sequence). There are 11 residues in the CDR3. V was cut by 4 bases and J by 9 bases, with 7 bases left in between. This chain's CDR3 is CASSNGGIQYF. For the CDR3, the DNA is TGTGCCAGTAGTAACGGGGGCATTCAGTACTTC.

The V and J genes are TRBV29-1 and TRBJ1-1; 10 nucleotides align to TRBD1. The germline gives CDR1 SQVTM, CDR2 ANQGSEA. CDR3 length: 14 amino acids. The V segment lost 7 bases and the J segment 2 bases; nucleotides outside the gene matches: 7. CDR3 residues: CSARTGGINTEAFF. The CDR3, as DNA: TGCAGCGCAAGGACAGGGGGTATAAACACTGAAGCTTTCTTT.

The V call is TRBV7-9, the J call TRBJ2-1; D is perhaps TRBD2 (5 bases). Trimming took 10 bases from V and 0 from J, leaving 10 bases between them. Germline V gene sequence: CDR1 SEHNR, CDR2 FQNEAQ (reference sequence). The CDR3 sequence is 13 residues long. The CDR3 sequence is CAIPGSSYNEQFF. The CDR3 DNA is TGTGCCATACCGGGGTCCTCCTACAATGAGCAGTTCTTC.

The chain carries TRBV13 and TRBJ2-7, with D possibly being TRBD1 (5 bases). Germline V gene lookup returns CDR1 PRHDT and CDR2 FYEKMQ (reference sequence). The CDR3 spans 16 residues. V shed 4 bases and J shed 0 bases, with 16 bases lying between them. CDR3 in DNA: TGTGCCAGCAGCTCTCGAAGACAGTCAAGCTCCTACGAGCAGTACTTC. It codes for CASSSRRQSSSYEQYF.

V gene TRBV5-6 combines with J gene TRBJ2-1; possibly TRBD2 for D (5 bases). Trimming took 3 bases from V and 6 from J, leaving 13 bases between them. The CDR3 is 14 residues long. Germline V gene data show CDR1 as SGHDT and CDR2 as YYEEEE. The DNA for the CDR3 is TGTGCCAGCAGCTCTTTAGACTACTTCAATGAGCAGTTCTTC. As protein: CASSSLDYFNEQFF.

The chain links TRBV15 to TRBJ2-7; D possibly corresponds to TRBD2 (6 bases). Trimming took off 5 bases at V and 5 bases at J, with 10 bases between the two ends. Germline V lookup: CDR1 LNHNV, CDR2 YYDKDF (reference sequence). The CDR3 is made up of 12 amino acids. CDR3 bases: TGTGCCACCAGCTGGGCGGGAAACGAGCAGTACGTC. It yields the protein CATSWAGNEQYV.

The V and J genes are TRBV7-6 and TRBJ2-7, with TRBD1 matching over 9 bases. Trimming removed 5 bases from V and 6 bases from J; junction bases left unmatched: 8. The CDR3 runs to 14 residues. Germline V gene data show CDR1 as SGHVS and CDR2 as FNYEAQ. In DNA form, the CDR3 reads TGTGCCAGCAGCAATATACAGGGGGCGGGCGAGCAGTACTTC. Amino acid sequence: CASSNIQGAGEQYF.

J is TRBJ1-1 and V is TRBV14, with D possibly matching TRBD1 (6 bases). Germline assignment: CDR1 SGHDN and CDR2 FVKESK. V was shortened by 8 bases and J by 1 base, with 8 bases between the two germline ends. This CDR3 spans 12 amino acids. The chain's CDR3 is CASSGQNTEAFF. CDR3 in DNA: TGTGCCAGCTCGGGACAGAACACTGAAGCTTTCTTT. Filled out from reference TRBV14 and TRBJ1-1, the complete variable domain reads EAGVTQFPSHSVIEKGQTVTLRCDPISGHDNLYWYRRVMGKEIKFLLHFVKESKQDESGMPNNRFLAERTGGTYSTLKVQPAELEDSGVYFCASSGQNTEAFFGQGTRLTVV.

The V and J genes are TRBV18 and TRBJ2-5; D is possibly TRBD1 (5 bases). The CDR3 runs 14 residues. The V end was cut by 3 bases, the J end by 5 bases, with 13 bases between. CDR1 and CDR2 (germline): KGHSH, LQKENI. This chain's CDR3 is CASSPGRARETQYF. The CDR3 DNA reads TGTGCCAGCTCACCCGGCAGGGCGAGGGAGACCCAGTACTTC.

The V gene is TRBV29-1, the J gene TRBJ1-2, with D possibly being TRBD1 (6 bases). Germline loops: CDR1 SQVTM, CDR2 ANQGSEA. V was pared by 4 bases and J by 4 bases, with 19 bases between. The CDR3 totals 15 residues. The CDR3, as DNA: TGCAGCGTTGCGCAGGGCAGACAAGGGGGCTATGGCTACACCTTC. Translating it yields CSVAQGRQGGYGYTF.

DNA for the CDR3: TGTGCCAGCAGCTCAAGAGGGGGGACAGGGTGGACCGGGGAGCTGTTTTTT. Translation gives CASSSRGGTGWTGELFF. The rearrangement joins TRBV9 to TRBJ2-2; 9 bases agree with TRBD1. J lost 5 bases, V lost 4 bases, and 12 bases had no gene match. This CDR3 region has 17 residues. CDR1 is SGDLS, CDR2 YYNGEE, per germline. The full variable domain, rest sourced from reference TRBV9 and TRBJ2-2, is DSGVTQTPKHLITATGQRVTLRCSPRSGDLSVYWYQQSLDQGLQFLIQYYNGEERAKGNILERFSAQQFPDLHSELNLSSLELGDSALYFCASSSRGGTGWTGELFFGEGSRLTVL.

V usage is TRBV6-1 and J usage is TRBJ2-3, with TRBD2 matching over 9 bases. This CDR3 comprises 14 residues. The V segment lost 6 bases and the J segment 5 bases; nucleotides outside the gene matches: 6. The germline V gene encodes CDR1 MNHNS and CDR2 SASEGT. CDR3 nucleotides: TGTGCCAGCAGCATAGCGGGGGCGAGAGATACGCAGTATTTT. It specifies CASSIAGARDTQYF.